The clone carrying this T cell receptor beta chain occurred once. Germline CDR1 reads MNHEY; CDR2 reads SVGAGI. The CDR3 has 14 residues. After removal of 2 bases from V and 9 bases from J, the junction contained 6 bases not matched to a gene. This entry belongs to a study of T cell changes during pregnancy in multiple sclerosis. The protocol was immunoSEQ multiplex PCR, while the TCRdb copy is restricted to in-frame clones and leaves out a portion. This table holds roughly 52,000 clones, approximately 90% found once. The input for sequencing was CD4+ T cells from peripheral blood mononuclear cells, taken in the first trimester of pregnancy. The chain joins TRBV6-5 to TRBJ1-5; 8 nucleotides match TRBD1. The sequence derives from a female donor with multiple sclerosis, enrolled in a pregnancy study. CDR3 region: CASSYGQGGGPQHF. CDR3 nucleotide sequence: TGTGCCAGCAGTTACGGACAGGGTGGTGGGCCCCAGCATTTT.